This entry lists 29 T cell receptor beta chains sequenced from one sample in a study of blood T cell repertoires in COVID-19. Here immunoSEQ multiplex PCR was the method, and the copy in TCRdb shows in-frame clones only, minus some. Among approximately 110,000 clones listed, 70% to 90% were seen once. Sequenced: peripheral blood. The receptors here all came from a human donor in a cohort sampled during active COVID-19.

The chain uses TRBV18 and TRBJ1-2, with a possible D match to TRBD1 (5 bases). The germline CDR1 and CDR2 sequences are KGHSH and LQKENI. The CDR3 consists of 13 residues. V lost 4 bases and J lost 4, with 10 bases in between. CDR3 loop: CASSQGKGYGYTF. The CDR3 DNA sequence: TGTGCCAGCTCACAGGGGAAGGGCTATGGCTACACCTTC.

This clone has a handful of counts. The DNA of the CDR3 is TGCGCCAGCAGCCAATCCCCGGGGGACAGGGGGAACACTGAAGCTTTCTTT. This gives the protein CASSQSPGDRGNTEAFF. The rearrangement joins TRBV4-1 to TRBJ1-1; TRBD1 aligns across 10 bases. The CDR3 is 17 residues long. The V gene's germline CDR1 is MGHRA and CDR2 YSYEKL. The junction had 7 bases not matched to a gene; V was cut back by 2 bases and J by 1 base.

V and J are TRBV28 and TRBJ2-1; 7 bases map to TRBD2. Unmatched junction bases numbered 7, after V lost 2 bases and J lost 12 bases. Germline V CDR1 and CDR2: MDHEN, SYDVKM. CDR3 length equals 13 residues. CDR3: CASSLQSGTTQFF. The CDR3 bases are TGTGCCAGCAGTTTACAGTCCGGGACTACGCAGTTCTTC.

The V call is TRBV14, the J call TRBJ2-7; D gene unclear. This CDR3 has 15 residues. Per germline, CDR1 SGHDN and CDR2 FVKESK. The V end was cut by 0 bases, the J end by 4 bases, with 13 bases between. The CDR3, as DNA: TGTGCCAGCAGCCAAGATCACCGCCTGAGGTACGAGCAGTACTTC. Translated, it gives CASSQDHRLRYEQYF. The entire variable domain, with the rest obtained from reference TRBV14 and TRBJ2-7, is as follows: EAGVTQFPSHSVIEKGQTVTLRCDPISGHDNLYWYRRVMGKEIKFLLHFVKESKQDESGMPNNRFLAERTGGTYSTLKVQPAELEDSGVYFCASSQDHRLRYEQYFGPGTRLTVT.

The J gene is TRBJ1-5, the V gene TRBV30; possibly TRBD1 for D (6 bases). Trimming removed 2 bases at V and 6 bases at J, with 11 bases between. The CDR3 is 13 residues long. Germline values: CDR1 GTSNPN, CDR2 SVGIG (reference sequence). CDR3: CAWSRQGSQPQHF. The CDR3 DNA reads as TGTGCCTGGAGTCGGCAGGGGAGTCAGCCCCAGCATTTT.

The sample holds one count of this clone. The chain has TRBV7-3 and TRBJ2-3; 8 nucleotides line up with TRBD2. V lost 5 bases and J lost 2; bases outside the gene matches: 6. The CDR3 is 15 amino acids. Germline V gives CDR1 SGHTA, CDR2 FQGTGA. The CDR3 coding sequence is TGTGCCAGCAGCCCAGGGACTAGTAACACAGATACGCAGTATTTT. It encodes CASSPGTSNTDTQYF.

This chain's CDR3 is CASSLRGGSEAFF. DNA for the CDR3: TGTGCCAGCAGCCTAAGGGGGGGCTCTGAAGCTTTCTTT. V is TRBV7-3 and J is TRBJ1-1, with D perhaps TRBD1 (6 bases). The CDR3 loop spans 13 amino acids. Germline CDR1 and CDR2: SGHTA and FQGTGA. Trimming stripped 5 bases from V and 6 bases from J, with 13 bases between.

This chain connects TRBV7-2 to TRBJ1-1; no clear D. The CDR3 runs to 14 residues. Germline values: CDR1 SGHTA, CDR2 FQGNSA. V was trimmed by 3 bases and J by 0 bases, leaving 8 bases between them. CDR3 loop: CASSFVQMNTEAFF. DNA for the CDR3: TGTGCCAGCAGCTTTGTACAAATGAACACTGAAGCTTTCTTT.

J is TRBJ2-1 and V is TRBV28; a possible D gene is TRBD1 (5 bases). This CDR3 has 12 amino acids. The germline V gene has CDR1 MDHEN and CDR2 SYDVKM. V was trimmed by 5 bases and J by 8 bases, leaving 10 bases between them. CDR3 in amino acids: CASSRTGYEQFF. CDR3 nucleotide sequence: TGTGCCAGCAGTCGAACAGGATATGAGCAGTTCTTC.

V gene TRBV5-4 combines with J gene TRBJ2-5; no clear D. Germline V lookup: CDR1 SGHNT, CDR2 YYREEE (reference sequence). CDR3 length: 13 amino acids. Trimming cost V 4 bases and J 2 bases, with 9 bases left between them. CDR3 in DNA: TGTGCCAGCAGCGTGACTCTTCAAGAGACCCAGTACTTC. This codes for CASSVTLQETQYF.

This clone was counted a single time. In DNA, the CDR3 is TGTGCCAGCAGCTTAGCGCCAGGTAGCACAGATACGCAGTATTTT. Translation gives CASSLAPGSTDTQYF. This rearrangement joins TRBV7-6 to TRBJ2-3; D remains unclear. V lost 0 bases and J lost 0, with 7 bases in between. Germline CDR1 reads SGHVS; CDR2 reads FNYEAQ. This CDR3 spans 15 amino acids.

The V call is TRBV28, the J call TRBJ1-2, with 7 bases aligning to TRBD1. In germline, CDR1 is MDHEN, CDR2 SYDVKM. This CDR3 has 13 amino acids. V lost 8 bases to trimming and J lost 3 bases; unmatched junction nucleotides: 6. CDR3 coding DNA: TGTGCCAGCCTTAAGGACAGGTACTATGGCTACACCTTC. Amino acid sequence: CASLKDRYYGYTF.

V gene TRBV18 combines with J gene TRBJ2-2; TRBD2 agrees at 7 bases. Germline values: CDR1 KGHSH, CDR2 LQKENI. The CDR3 covers 15 residues. Germline trimming cut 2 bases from V and 6 bases from J; bases unmatched to any gene: 6. CDR3 nucleotide sequence: TGTGCCAGCTCACCATCCCGGGGAGGGCCCGGGGAGCTGTTTTTT. Translating it yields CASSPSRGGPGELFF.

The rearrangement joins TRBV4-3 to TRBJ2-3, with a possible D match to TRBD2 (5 bases). Germline V gives CDR1 LGHNA, CDR2 YSLEER. V lost 1 base, J lost 6 bases, and 8 bases lay in between. The CDR3 contains 13 residues. The CDR3 region is CASSQVGGDTQYF. The CDR3 region has the DNA TGCGCCAGCAGCCAAGTCGGCGGGGATACGCAGTATTTT.

The chain couples TRBV5-6 to TRBJ2-2; 9 bases align to TRBD1. V was pared by 2 bases and J by 6 bases, with 5 bases of the junction left unmatched. The CDR3 is 15 residues long. The germline V gene has CDR1 SGHDT and CDR2 YYEEEE. DNA for the CDR3: TGTGCCAGCAGCTTCGGGGGACAGGGCCCCGGGGAGCTGTTTTTT. The encoded protein is CASSFGGQGPGELFF.

The CDR3 region is CASGRGSGNTIYF. CDR3 DNA sequence: TGTGCCAGCGGTCGAGGGTCTGGAAACACCATATATTTT. The chain carries TRBV2 and TRBJ1-3; D is uncertain. The CDR3 sequence is 13 residues long. Between the trimmed V and J ends, which lost 8 bases and 1 base, there was a span of 9 bases. Germline CDR1 SNHLY, CDR2 FYNNEI.

This chain connects TRBV6-5 to TRBJ2-5; tentatively, D is TRBD2 (6 bases). The CDR3 covers 13 residues. From germline, CDR1 is MNHEY and CDR2 SVGAGI. Trimming pared 10 bases from V and 2 bases from J, leaving 14 bases between. The CDR3 is CATSWDWQETQYF. The CDR3 DNA sequence: TGTGCCACCAGCTGGGACTGGCAAGAGACCCAGTACTTC.

The gene calls are TRBV18 and TRBJ1-1; D might be TRBD1 (5 bases). The V end was cut by 3 bases, the J end by 7 bases, with 9 bases between. The CDR3 contains 12 residues. Germline V lookup: CDR1 KGHSH, CDR2 LQKENI. The CDR3 nucleotides are TGTGCCAGCTCACCCCGGCAGGGTGAAGCTTTCTTT. This codes for CASSPRQGEAFF. Drawing the rest from reference TRBV18 and TRBJ1-1, the complete variable domain is NAGVMQNPRHLVRRRGQEARLRCSPMKGHSHVYWYRQLPEEGLKFMVYLQKENIIDESGMPKERFSAEFPKEGPSILRIQQVVRGDSAAYFCASSPRQGEAFFGQGTRLTVV.

This chain joins TRBV19 and TRBJ1-5; 7 bases agree with TRBD1. The junction had 6 bases not matched to a gene; V was cut back by 9 bases and J by 1 base. This CDR3 region has 14 residues. Germline V CDR1 and CDR2: LNHDA, SQIVND (reference sequence). The CDR3 sequence: CASRQGASNQPQHF. CDR3 bases: TGTGCCAGCCGACAGGGAGCGAGCAATCAGCCCCAGCATTTT.

The chain combines TRBV6-5 with TRBJ1-1; TRBD1 aligns across 8 bases. The CDR3 contains 14 residues. V lost 4 bases to trimming and J lost 6 bases; unmatched junction nucleotides: 7. Germline CDR1 reads MNHEY; CDR2 reads SVGAGI. CDR3 sequence: CASSWDRSRPEAFF. DNA of the CDR3: TGTGCCAGCAGTTGGGACAGGAGTCGGCCTGAAGCTTTCTTT.

The chain couples TRBV9 to TRBJ2-7, with TRBD2 identical over 13 bases. The CDR3 spans 15 residues. J was trimmed by 0 bases and V by 3 bases; bases with no gene match: 0. Germline V gives CDR1 SGDLS, CDR2 YYNGEE. CDR3 amino acids: CASSGTSGSSYEQYF. The CDR3, as DNA: TGTGCCAGCAGCGGGACTAGCGGGAGCTCCTACGAGCAGTACTTC.

The rearrangement joins TRBV15 to TRBJ2-2, with 7 bases fitting TRBD2. Germline CDR1 is LNHNV and CDR2 is YYDKDF (reference sequence). Trimming cost V 3 bases and J 6 bases; bases outside gene matches: 7. This CDR3 comprises 15 residues. The DNA of the CDR3 is TGTGCCACCAGCAGGGGAGGGGTATTCCCCGGGGAGCTGTTTTTT. Translating gives CATSRGGVFPGELFF.

The chain employs TRBV28 and TRBJ2-6, with D possibly matching TRBD2 (6 bases). The CDR3 has 19 amino acids. Trimming removed 3 bases at V and 0 bases at J, with 18 bases between. Germline V CDR1 and CDR2: MDHEN, SYDVKM. DNA of the CDR3: TGTGCCAGCAGTTTTGGGAGGCCACGACGGGACTCTGGGGCCAACGTCCTGACTTTC. As protein: CASSFGRPRRDSGANVLTF.

This rearrangement joins TRBV3-1 (or the pseudogene TRBV3-2) to TRBJ2-1; perhaps TRBD1 as D (6 bases). The CDR3 sequence is 11 residues long. Germline CDR1 reads LGHDT; CDR2 reads YNNKEL (reference sequence). Trimming stripped 0 bases from V and 14 bases from J, with 8 bases between. As DNA, the CDR3 is TGTGCCAGCAGCCAAGACAGGGGTAAGTTCTTC. Its translation is CASSQDRGKFF.

The chain has TRBV10-3 and TRBJ2-2; 7 positions match TRBD2. The CDR3 runs 18 residues. Germline CDR1 is ENHRY and CDR2 is SYGVKD. The V and J ends lost 7 bases and 0 bases, in that order; junction bases with no gene match: 14. The CDR3 reads CAINTPQGTNTNTGELFF. In nucleotides, the CDR3 is TGTGCCATCAACACTCCCCAAGGGACTAACACGAACACCGGGGAGCTGTTTTTT.

This clone was detected only a few times. CDR3 sequence (DNA): TGTGCCAGCAGACCGGCGACAGGCAGACGGAATCAGCCCCAGCATTTT. Translating it yields CASRPATGRRNQPQHF. This chain connects TRBV6-6 to TRBJ1-5, with D perhaps TRBD1 (6 bases). Germline CDR1 reads MNHNY; CDR2 reads SVGAGI (reference sequence). Trimming shortened V by 6 bases and J by 4 bases, and 19 bases separated the two germline ends. The CDR3 sequence is 16 residues long.

This chain joins TRBV27 and TRBJ2-7; 9 bases map to TRBD2. The CDR3 consists of 16 residues. CDR1 MNHEY and CDR2 SMNVEV come from the germline V gene (reference sequence). Trimming cost V 4 bases and J 0 bases; bases outside gene matches: 7. CDR3 loop: CASSWGTSRRSYEQYF. CDR3 nucleotide sequence: TGTGCCAGCAGTTGGGGGACTAGCAGACGCTCCTACGAGCAGTACTTC.

A single count supports this clone. The chain carries TRBV6-5 and TRBJ1-6; D may be TRBD1 (5 bases). This CDR3 spans 16 amino acids. Between the trimmed V and J ends, which lost 2 bases and 10 bases, there was a span of 18 bases. Germline-derived CDR1 and CDR2 are MNHEY and SVGAGI. CDR3 sequence reads: CASSYGGWERRSPLHF. The CDR3 coding sequence is TGTGCCAGCAGTTACGGGGGGTGGGAGCGACGGTCACCCCTCCACTTT.

This clone was observed a few times. The sample holds other DNA sequences that translate to the same CDR3. V is TRBV19 and J is TRBJ1-6, with TRBD1 matching 7 bases. The CDR3 spans 15 residues. V shed 2 bases, J shed 5 bases, and the junction held 3 bases outside the gene matches. The V gene's germline CDR1 is LNHDA and CDR2 SQIVND (reference sequence). The CDR3 reads CASSISTGDNSPLHF. The CDR3 DNA is TGTGCCAGTAGTATATCTACAGGGGATAATTCACCCCTCCACTTT.